This T cell receptor beta chain was found in a study of OX40 agonist ivuxolimab in advanced cancers. On the study more broadly: Hepatocellular carcinoma, melanoma, renal cell or head and neck cancer affected the dose-escalation patients.

Sequencing was performed with immunoSEQ multiplex PCR; in TCRdb, only in-frame clones are kept and a portion is missing. The sample lists tens of thousands of clones; approximately 91% were seen once. In the case of this clone: What it binds is not known.

V gave up 5 bases and J gave up 1 base, with 14 bases separating them. CDR1 SGHVS and CDR2 FQNEAQ come from the germline V gene. The CDR3 spans 15 residues. Study-wide results and limits: Both CD4+ and CD8+ T cell populations in blood had undergone clonal expansion by week 6 at 0.1 to 3.0 mg/kg. Averaging showed that CD8+ T cells had more expanded clones than CD4+ did.

With baseline, cycle 4 day 1, and cycle 7 day 1 as timepoints, blood was sampled. The chain couples TRBV7-8 to TRBJ2-5; tentatively, D is TRBD2 (5 bases). The source material was CD4+ or CD8+ T cells sorted from blood, sampled in a trial of the OX40 agonist ivuxolimab. The receptor was derived from an adult with an advanced solid tumor such as melanoma, head and neck, liver or kidney cancer. Written as DNA, the CDR3 is TGTGCCAGCAGCGCCCTCGGGGAAATCCAAGAGACCCAGTACTTC. Its translation: CASSALGEIQETQYF.